This T cell receptor (beta chain) was sequenced in a study of blood T cells in healthy people across ages. The overall study: Through template switching, about one barcoded beta molecule was captured per two T cells, as measured in model experiments. General study findings and limits: Naive T cell percentage strongly correlated with TCR beta diversity. No conclusive comparison of naive versus antigen-experienced cells was possible with unsorted PBMCs.

Through a sample-barcoded 5' primer and a J-beta primer mix, a second PCR was run for roughly 6 to 11 cycles. TCRdb itself ran the 5' RACE reads through MiXCR, one entry per CDR3 protein. The sample contains 650,000 to 800,000 distinct CDR3 sequences, over 40% of which appear only once. V dropped 6 bases and J dropped 4; count of bases not matched to a gene: 10. Germline CDR1 DFQATT, CDR2 SNEGSKA (reference sequence). There are 14 residues in the CDR3. For this clonotype: Its antigen is as yet unknown.

The TCR was taken from a woman aged 80 or over in good health. This rearrangement joins TRBV20-1 to TRBJ2-3, with TRBD2 identical over 7 bases. Sequenced: blood. The CDR3 loop is CSAPLARVADTQYF. CDR3 nucleotides: TGCAGTGCCCCACTAGCGAGAGTCGCAGATACGCAGTATTTT.